This T cell receptor (beta chain) originates from a study of early T cells in non-severe SARS-CoV-2 infection. The wider study: With bulk RNA from unsorted whole blood as input, sequencing yielded unpaired chains.

The library protocol tagged individual cDNA molecules with unique molecular identifiers. TCRdb ran MiXCR on the 5' RACE reads and lists one entry per CDR3 protein. The profile covers approximately 64,000 distinct CDR3 sequences, with 4.9% appearing a single time and 4% to 5% taken by the ten largest. Findings and caveats of the study: VDJdb-based annotation leaned toward anti-spike CD8 responses and missed private and CD4 specificities.

This clonotype occurred many times. Its target is unknown. The CDR3 is 13 residues long. Germline-derived CDR1 and CDR2 are MGHRA and YSYEKL. The V segment lost 9 bases and the J segment 6 bases; nucleotides outside the gene matches: 4. This sequence was found in an adult who was a healthcare worker with PCR-confirmed SARS-CoV-2 infection or an uninfected control (not recorded which). V gene TRBV4-1 combines with J gene TRBJ1-6; 8 bases agree with TRBD1. The source material was whole blood. The CDR3 DNA reads as TGCGCCAGTCGACAGGGGCTTAATTCACCCCTCCACTTT. It yields the protein CASRQGLNSPLHF.